This TCR beta chain stems from a study of blood T cell repertoires in COVID-19. Measured with immunoSEQ multiplex PCR; TCRdb has only the in-frame clones, and not every one. The sample includes around 230,000 clones, about 87% of them seen just once. Sequenced input: PBMCs or T cells enriched from blood (not recorded which). The receptor comes from a man younger than 35 with acute COVID-19.

The chain's CDR3 is CACLAGATDTQYF. The DNA of the CDR3 is TGTGCCTGCTTAGCGGGAGCCACAGATACGCAGTATTTT. The V and J genes are TRBV30 and TRBJ2-3; 9 nucleotides line up with TRBD2. Germline V gene data show CDR1 as GTSNPN and CDR2 as SVGIG (reference sequence). V shed 6 bases, J shed 2 bases, and the junction held 3 bases outside the gene matches. The CDR3 has 13 residues.